One and the same sample provided the 17 T cell receptor beta chains below, sequenced in a study of a mutant IDH1 vaccine in newly diagnosed glioma. Clones were sequenced by immunoSEQ multiplex PCR, and TCRdb holds only the in-frame ones, with some missing. This table has tens of thousands of clones, around 76% appearing once. Which antigens these TCRs recognize remains unknown. The time point here: week 23, last vaccination. The content of each vaccine dose was 300 ug of mutant IDH1 20-mer peptide, and topical imiquimod accompanied it. The specimen comprised PBMCs, sampled from a glioma patient whose treatment included an IDH1 peptide vaccine. Source of these receptors: a man aged 50-60 years with glioma.

The rearrangement uses TRBV5-1 and TRBJ2-2; no firm D call. In germline, CDR1 is SGHRS, CDR2 YFSETQ. The V gene lost 3 bases and the J gene lost 0 bases, with 9 bases spanning the gap. The CDR3 extends over 15 amino acids. CDR3 bases: TGCGCCAGCAGCTGGACGGCTGCGAACACCGGGGAGCTGTTTTTT. It yields the protein CASSWTAANTGELFF. The whole variable domain, remainder taken from reference TRBV5-1 and TRBJ2-2, is KAGVTQTPRYLIKTRGQQVTLSCSPISGHRSVSWYQQTPGQGLQFLFEYFSETQRNKGNFPGRFSGRQFSNSRSEMNVSTLELGDSALYLCASSWTAANTGELFFGEGSRLTVL.

This chain connects TRBV29-1 to TRBJ2-3; the D gene is possibly TRBD2 (5 bases). CDR1 SQVTM and CDR2 ANQGSEA come from the germline V gene. The CDR3 sequence is 13 residues long. Between the trimmed V and J ends, which lost 2 bases and 5 bases, there was a span of 11 bases. The CDR3 DNA is TGCAGCGTTGAAAGGAACGGGGAAGATACGCAGTATTTT. It translates to CSVERNGEDTQYF.

The chain employs TRBV28 and TRBJ1-2; D is undetermined. CDR1 MDHEN and CDR2 SYDVKM come from the germline V gene. This CDR3 is 13 amino acids long. V shed 7 bases and J shed 2 bases, with 11 bases lying between them. The CDR3 sequence is CASTLSGNYGYTF. The CDR3 DNA reads TGTGCCAGCACCCTTTCAGGAAACTATGGCTACACCTTC.

This clone was seen a few times. The rearrangement uses TRBV11-3 and TRBJ2-2; TRBD2 aligns across 9 bases. The CDR3 is 16 amino acids. In germline, CDR1 is SGHNT, CDR2 YENEEA. V trimming: 5 bases; J trimming: 6 bases; junction bases outside the gene matches: 10. Here the CDR3 reads CASSKRLADQSGELFF. The CDR3 bases are TGTGCCAGCAGCAAGCGACTAGCGGATCAATCCGGGGAGCTGTTTTTT.

The gene calls are TRBV29-1 and TRBJ2-2; 9 nucleotides align to TRBD1. Germline V gene sequence: CDR1 SQVTM, CDR2 ANQGSEA. The junction had 6 bases not matched to a gene; V was cut back by 8 bases and J by 5 bases. The CDR3 is 13 amino acids. The CDR3 loop reads CSHRGRRTGELFF. CDR3 nucleotides: TGCAGCCACAGGGGGCGCCGAACCGGGGAGCTGTTTTTT.

The J gene is TRBJ2-7, the V gene TRBV28, with D possibly being TRBD2 (6 bases). Germline V gene data show CDR1 as MDHEN and CDR2 as SYDVKM. This CDR3 has 16 amino acids. With 5 bases removed from V and 6 bases from J, the gap between germline ends came to 23 bases. CDR3 residues: CASSLDPGGIQAEQYF. The CDR3 DNA is TGTGCCAGCAGTCTGGACCCCGGGGGAATACAAGCCGAGCAGTACTTC.

The rearrangement uses TRBV7-3 and TRBJ1-1, with 7 bases that match TRBD1. Germline-derived CDR1 and CDR2 are SGHTA and FQGTGA. The CDR3 totals 13 residues. Trimming at V came to 1 base and at J to 6 bases, leaving 2 bases not matched to a gene. CDR3 protein: CASSLKGGAEAFF. The CDR3 DNA reads as TGTGCCAGCAGCTTAAAAGGGGGCGCTGAAGCTTTCTTT.

The V call is TRBV19, the J call TRBJ2-1; D is ambiguous. V lost 1 base, J lost 3 bases, and 7 bases lay in between. The CDR3 consists of 14 residues. CDR1 is LNHDA, CDR2 SQIVND, per germline (reference sequence). CDR3 in DNA: TGTGCCAGTAGTATAGCTGGACGCTACAATGAGCAGTTCTTC. Its protein product is CASSIAGRYNEQFF.

This clone was counted many times. The CDR3: CASSQDHGGKAFF. For the CDR3, the DNA is TGCGCCAGCAGCCAAGATCACGGGGGCAAGGCTTTCTTT. The V call is TRBV4-3, the J call TRBJ1-1; a weak D match, TRBD1 (6 bases). Germline V gene data show CDR1 as LGHNA and CDR2 as YSLEER. The CDR3 has 13 residues. V gave up 0 bases and J gave up 11 bases, with 13 bases separating them.

V is TRBV14 and J is TRBJ1-1; D uncertain. CDR1 SGHDN and CDR2 FVKESK come from the germline V gene. The V end lost 4 bases, the J end lost 3 bases, and 12 bases lay between the germline ends. The CDR3 is made up of 14 amino acids. For the CDR3, the DNA is TGTGCCAGCAGCCTCTTGGGGAGGCACACTGAAGCTTTCTTT. This encodes CASSLLGRHTEAFF.

The chain joins TRBV7-2 to TRBJ1-1; a weak D match, TRBD1 (5 bases). CDR1 and CDR2 (germline): SGHTA, FQGNSA. The CDR3 runs to 11 residues. Deletions cut 7 bases from V and 11 bases from J, with 14 bases between. DNA of the CDR3: TGTGCCAGCACCCTGGGGGGGGTGGCTTTCTTT. Translating it yields CASTLGGVAFF.

The chain has TRBV19 and TRBJ1-1; no firm D call. V lost 6 bases, J lost 2 bases, and 10 bases lay in between. Germline CDR1 reads LNHDA; CDR2 reads SQIVND (reference sequence). This CDR3 has 13 residues. The CDR3 nucleotides read TGTGCCAGTAGCCTTGTCGGAAACACTGAAGCTTTCTTT. Its translation: CASSLVGNTEAFF.

This clone was found a few times. The chain employs TRBV30 and TRBJ2-1, with D maybe TRBD2 (6 bases). The CDR3 is 11 residues long. Germline V gene sequence: CDR1 GTSNPN, CDR2 SVGIG (reference sequence). Trimming took 0 bases from V and 9 from J, leaving 6 bases between them. As DNA, the CDR3 is TGTGCCTGGAGTGTAGCGGGTGAGCAGTTCTTC. Its protein is CAWSVAGEQFF. Based on the CDR3 plus reference TRBV30 and TRBJ2-1, the full variable domain is SQTIHQWPATLVQPVGSPLSLECTVEGTSNPNLYWYRQAAGRGLQLLFYSVGIGQISSEVPQNLSASRPQDRQFILSSKKLLLSDSGFYLCAWSVAGEQFFGPGTRLTVL.

The chain links TRBV4-3 to TRBJ2-7, with 7 bases lining up with TRBD1. CDR1 and CDR2 (germline): LGHNA, YSLEER. The ends lost 0 bases at V and 3 bases at J; junction bases unmatched: 5. This CDR3 is built from 15 residues. The DNA for the CDR3 is TGCGCCAGCAGCCAAGATCGGACAGGTATCTACGAGCAGTACTTC. As protein: CASSQDRTGIYEQYF.

This sequence joins TRBV27 and TRBJ2-2, with D perhaps given as TRBD1 or TRBD2 (5 bases each). Trimming took off 8 bases at V and 1 base at J, with 17 bases between the two ends. The CDR3 has 16 amino acids. Per the germline V gene, CDR1 is MNHEY and CDR2 is SMNVEV (reference sequence). The CDR3 loop is CASSTFGTVNTGELFF. DNA of the CDR3: TGTGCCAGCTCCACCTTTGGGACGGTGAACACCGGGGAGCTGTTTTTT.

V usage is TRBV13 and J usage is TRBJ1-1; D not certain. The CDR3 runs to 14 residues. The V gene's germline CDR1 is PRHDT and CDR2 FYEKMQ (reference sequence). Trimming took off 5 bases at V and 1 base at J, with 11 bases between the two ends. The CDR3 nucleotides read TGTGCCAGCAGCAACGACCGGGCGAACACTGAAGCTTTCTTT. Translating gives CASSNDRANTEAFF.

This clone has only one observation. The chain uses TRBV29-1 and TRBJ2-7, with D unresolved. The CDR3 runs 12 residues. From germline, CDR1 is SQVTM and CDR2 ANQGSEA. The germline V and J ends were trimmed by 6 bases and 6 bases, with 15 bases remaining between them. The CDR3 sequence: CSVTSISGEQYF. In DNA form, the CDR3 reads TGCAGCGTGACCAGTATCTCGGGCGAGCAGTACTTC.